The 2 T cell receptor beta chains below all came from one sample that was sequenced in a study of cytomegalovirus exposure and HLA in healthy donors. Amplification used 60 Vbeta primers and 13 Jbeta primers. Sequencing used immunoSEQ multiplex PCR; TCRdb keeps in-frame clones, though not all of them. Of 30,000 to 40,000 clones listed, around 70% are singletons. Material: PBMCs. The receptor source for this set is a man aged 40-55 years in good health and CMV-seropositive.

The chain couples TRBV11-2 to TRBJ2-2, with 7 bases identical to TRBD2. The CDR3 runs 13 residues. The germline V gene encodes CDR1 SGHAT and CDR2 FQNNGV. V dropped 4 bases and J dropped 7; count of bases not matched to a gene: 3. CDR3 residues: CASSSVAGGELFF. CDR3 sequence (DNA): TGTGCCAGCAGCTCCGTAGCGGGCGGGGAGCTGTTTTTT.

The CDR3 region is CASSYGSGSSGNTIYF. The CDR3 region has the DNA TGTGCCAGCAGTTACGGGAGTGGGAGCTCTGGAAACACCATATATTTT. V gene TRBV6-6 combines with J gene TRBJ1-3, with D unresolved. V was pared by 2 bases and J by 0 bases, with 11 bases between. The CDR3 runs 16 residues. The germline gives CDR1 MNHNY, CDR2 SVGAGI (reference sequence).